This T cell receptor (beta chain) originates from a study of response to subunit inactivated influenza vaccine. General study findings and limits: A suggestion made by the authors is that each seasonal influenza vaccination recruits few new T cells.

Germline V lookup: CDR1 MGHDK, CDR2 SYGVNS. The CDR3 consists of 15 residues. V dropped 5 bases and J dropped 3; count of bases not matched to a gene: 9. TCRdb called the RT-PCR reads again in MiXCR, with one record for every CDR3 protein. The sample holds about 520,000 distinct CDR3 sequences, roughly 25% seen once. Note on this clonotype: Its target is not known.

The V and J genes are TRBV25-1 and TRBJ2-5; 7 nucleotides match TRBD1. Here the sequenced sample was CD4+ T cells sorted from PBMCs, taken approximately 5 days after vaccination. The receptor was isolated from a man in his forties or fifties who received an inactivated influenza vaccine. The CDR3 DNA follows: TGTGCCAGCAGTCGACGAGGCAGGGGGAAAGAGACCCAGTACTTC. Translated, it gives CASSRRGRGKETQYF. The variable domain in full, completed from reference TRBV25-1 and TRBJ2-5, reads EADIYQTPRYLVIGTGKKITLECSQTMGHDKMYWYQQDPGMELHLIHYSYGVNSTEKGDLSSESTVSRIRTEHFPLTLESARPSHTSQYLCASSRRGRGKETQYFGPGTRLLVL.